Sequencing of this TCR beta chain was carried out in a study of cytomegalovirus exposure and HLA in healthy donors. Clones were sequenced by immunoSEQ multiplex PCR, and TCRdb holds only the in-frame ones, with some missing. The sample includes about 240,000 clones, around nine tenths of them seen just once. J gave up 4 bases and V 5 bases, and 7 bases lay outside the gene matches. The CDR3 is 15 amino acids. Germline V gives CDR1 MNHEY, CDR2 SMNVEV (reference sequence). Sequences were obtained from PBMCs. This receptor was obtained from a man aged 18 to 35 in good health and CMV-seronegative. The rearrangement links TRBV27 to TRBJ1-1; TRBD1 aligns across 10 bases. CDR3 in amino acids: CASSPRGQGPTEAFF. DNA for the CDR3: TGTGCCAGCAGTCCACGGGGACAGGGGCCCACTGAAGCTTTCTTT.